One sample yielded the 26 T cell receptor beta chains listed below, sequenced in a study of blood T cell repertoires in COVID-19. Sequencing was performed with immunoSEQ multiplex PCR; in TCRdb, only in-frame clones are kept and a portion is missing. The sample includes tens of thousands of clones, 65% to 85% of them seen just once. The sample taken for sequencing was peripheral blood. The receptors stem from a woman aged 60-70 years with acute or convalescent COVID-19.

The chain carries TRBV19 and TRBJ1-3, with D perhaps TRBD1 (5 bases). The CDR3 has 15 residues. The V gene lost 5 bases and the J gene lost 4 bases, with 15 bases spanning the gap. The germline gives CDR1 LNHDA, CDR2 SQIVND (reference sequence). The CDR3 here is CASSGRRGRGNTIYF. CDR3 bases: TGTGCCAGTAGTGGACGGCGGGGGAGAGGAAACACCATATATTTT.

This rearrangement joins TRBV3-1 (or the pseudogene TRBV3-2) to TRBJ1-5; D is unclear. The CDR3 loop spans 12 amino acids. The V gene's germline CDR1 is LGHDT and CDR2 YNNKEL (reference sequence). V was cut by 4 bases and J by 10 bases, with 11 bases left in between. CDR3 in DNA: TGTGCCAGCAGCCGGGCCGTAGGCCCCCAGCATTTT. Its protein product is CASSRAVGPQHF.

The genes are TRBV10-3 and TRBJ2-7, with 7 bases aligning to TRBD1. Germline V gives CDR1 ENHRY, CDR2 SYGVKD. The CDR3 sequence is 15 residues long. The J segment lost 1 base and the V segment lost 2 bases, leaving 5 bases of the junction unmatched. In nucleotides, the CDR3 is TGTGCCATCAGTGAGAACAGGGGCATATCCTACGAGCAGTACTTC. Translating gives CAISENRGISYEQYF.

The J gene is TRBJ2-2, the V gene TRBV5-1; the D is unclear. CDR1 is SGHRS, CDR2 YFSETQ, per germline. Trimming took 3 bases from V and 0 from J, leaving 6 bases between them. The CDR3 has 14 amino acids. In DNA, the CDR3 is TGCGCCAGCAGCTCAGTGTCGAACACCGGGGAGCTGTTTTTT. This sequence encodes CASSSVSNTGELFF.

The CDR3 region has the DNA TGTGCCAGCAGTAGTCGGGGTCAGGCTGAAGCTTTCTTT. Protein: CASSSRGQAEAFF. The rearrangement joins TRBV6-5 to TRBJ1-1; the D is unclear. The V end was cut by 5 bases, the J end by 6 bases, with 13 bases between. CDR1 and CDR2 (germline): MNHEY, SVGAGI. This CDR3 has 13 residues.

J is TRBJ2-2 and V is TRBV10-3; tentatively, D is TRBD2 (6 bases). Germline assignment: CDR1 ENHRY and CDR2 SYGVKD. The CDR3 spans 18 residues. Trimming pared 4 bases from V and 1 base from J, leaving 19 bases between. CDR3: CAISGRSTGTLNTGELFF. The CDR3 nucleotides read TGTGCCATCAGTGGGCGGAGTACCGGGACTTTGAACACCGGGGAGCTGTTTTTT.

The chain is built from TRBV27 and TRBJ2-1, with 11 bases identical to TRBD2. V was pared by 7 bases and J by 9 bases, with 8 bases of the junction left unmatched. The CDR3 runs to 14 residues. Germline V lookup: CDR1 MNHEY, CDR2 SMNVEV (reference sequence). CDR3 loop: CASTGLAGGREQFF. The CDR3 bases are TGTGCCAGCACTGGACTAGCGGGCGGGCGTGAGCAGTTCTTC.

The V call is TRBV18, the J call TRBJ2-5; a possible D gene is TRBD1 (5 bases). CDR1 is KGHSH, CDR2 LQKENI, per germline. This CDR3 comprises 13 residues. V lost 3 bases and J lost 1, with 6 bases in between. The CDR3 here is CASSPTAQETQYF. DNA of the CDR3: TGTGCCAGCTCACCGACAGCCCAAGAGACCCAGTACTTC.

The rearrangement links TRBV5-5 to TRBJ1-1; D is perhaps TRBD1 (5 bases). This CDR3 region has 13 residues. Germline V CDR1 and CDR2: SGHKS, YYEKEE (reference sequence). V gave up 0 bases and J gave up 4 bases, with 7 bases separating them. CDR3 bases: TGTGCCAGCAGCTTGGGGGGCAGCACTGAAGCTTTCTTT. Its protein product is CASSLGGSTEAFF.

The V gene is TRBV5-6, the J gene TRBJ2-1, with 10 bases that match TRBD1. The CDR3 extends over 14 amino acids. V lost 4 bases to trimming and J lost 4 bases; unmatched junction nucleotides: 2. Looked up from germline, CDR1 is SGHDT and CDR2 is YYEEEE. For the CDR3, the DNA is TGTGCCAGCAGCGGGACAGGGGTATACAATGAGCAGTTCTTC. Protein sequence: CASSGTGVYNEQFF.

This chain connects TRBV19 to TRBJ2-3, with 8 bases aligning to TRBD1. This CDR3 spans 14 amino acids. Germline lookup yields CDR1 LNHDA and CDR2 SQIVND (reference sequence). V trimming: 5 bases; J trimming: 2 bases; junction bases outside the gene matches: 3. The CDR3 protein is CASSDRGFTDTQYF. The CDR3 coding sequence is TGTGCCAGTAGTGACAGGGGATTCACAGATACGCAGTATTTT. Using reference TRBV19 and TRBJ2-3 for the parts outside the CDR3, the full variable domain is DGGITQSPKYLFRKEGQNVTLSCEQNLNHDAMYWYRQDPGQGLRLIYYSQIVNDFQKGDIAEGYSVSREKKESFPLTVTSAQKNPTAFYLCASSDRGFTDTQYFGPGTRLTVL.

The chain carries TRBV30 and TRBJ1-1; TRBD1 might be the D (5 bases). Trimming cost V 0 bases and J 5 bases, with 10 bases left between them. Germline V gives CDR1 GTSNPN, CDR2 SVGIG (reference sequence). This CDR3 spans 13 amino acids. The CDR3 region is CAWSVLPGTEAFF. DNA for the CDR3: TGTGCCTGGAGTGTACTCCCAGGGACTGAAGCTTTCTTT.

This clone appeared a few times. CDR3 region: CASSLGTGTLNEQFF. The CDR3 bases are TGTGCCAGCAGCTTAGGGACAGGGACCCTCAATGAGCAGTTCTTC. The chain has TRBV7-3 and TRBJ2-1; the match to TRBD1 covers 9 bases. V shed 2 bases and J 6 bases; nucleotides not matched to a gene: 5. There are 15 residues in the CDR3. Germline V gene lookup returns CDR1 SGHTA and CDR2 FQGTGA.

This clone was recorded once. The rearrangement uses TRBV6-5 and TRBJ2-3; TRBD2 agrees at 12 bases. The V gene's germline CDR1 is MNHEY and CDR2 SVGAGI. The CDR3 is made up of 15 amino acids. The J segment lost 2 bases and the V segment lost 6 bases, leaving 3 bases of the junction unmatched. CDR3 in amino acids: CASRPSGRATDTQYF. The CDR3, as DNA: TGTGCCAGCAGACCTAGCGGGAGGGCCACAGATACGCAGTATTTT.

V is TRBV18 and J is TRBJ2-3, with 7 bases fitting TRBD2. The CDR3 runs 16 residues. Germline CDR1 and CDR2: KGHSH and LQKENI. V gave up 5 bases and J gave up 0 bases; unmatched junction bases: 8. DNA for the CDR3: TGTGCCAGCTCAGCCATGGGACTACTTAGCACAGATACGCAGTATTTT. Protein product: CASSAMGLLSTDTQYF.

The CDR3 loop is CSVDRGAWNEQFF. Written as DNA, the CDR3 is TGCAGCGTTGATCGCGGGGCCTGGAATGAGCAGTTCTTC. The chain is built from TRBV29-1 and TRBJ2-1; possible D gene TRBD2, 6 bases. CDR3 length: 13 amino acids. Germline V gene sequence: CDR1 SQVTM, CDR2 ANQGSEA. Trimming took off 3 bases at V and 7 bases at J, with 13 bases between the two ends.

The V gene is TRBV11-2, the J gene TRBJ1-2, with 7 bases fitting TRBD1. The CDR3 runs 14 residues. Trimming removed 1 base from V and 5 bases from J; junction bases left unmatched: 4. CDR1 is SGHAT and CDR2 is FQNNGV in the germline V gene. The CDR3 is CASSLVGTEYGYTF. CDR3 nucleotides: TGTGCCAGCAGCTTAGTTGGGACAGAGTATGGCTACACCTTC.

The chain employs TRBV28 and TRBJ2-7; the D gene is possibly TRBD1 (5 bases). This CDR3 has 15 residues. Germline V gives CDR1 MDHEN, CDR2 SYDVKM. Between the trimmed V and J ends, which lost 5 bases and 3 bases, there was a span of 17 bases. Written as DNA, the CDR3 is TGTGCCAGCAGTCAGGGTCCCCCATCCCTCTACGAGCAGTACTTC. Translated, it gives CASSQGPPSLYEQYF.

This clone has only a few counts. The V call is TRBV5-1, the J call TRBJ2-7, with TRBD2 matching over 11 bases. V dropped 3 bases and J dropped 0; count of bases not matched to a gene: 14. The CDR3 spans 19 residues. The V gene's germline CDR1 is SGHRS and CDR2 YFSETQ. The CDR3 reads CASSSRPLAGAIPSYEQYF. The CDR3 DNA sequence: TGCGCCAGCAGCTCCAGACCACTAGCGGGGGCCATACCCTCCTACGAGCAGTACTTC. Full variable domain (missing parts from reference TRBV5-1 and TRBJ2-7): KAGVTQTPRYLIKTRGQQVTLSCSPISGHRSVSWYQQTPGQGLQFLFEYFSETQRNKGNFPGRFSGRQFSNSRSEMNVSTLELGDSALYLCASSSRPLAGAIPSYEQYFGPGTRLTVT.

In its sample, this clone was seen a few times. CDR3 residues: CASSSGTSGRGGEQFF. The CDR3 DNA is TGTGCCAGCAGCTCCGGGACTAGCGGGAGGGGTGGTGAGCAGTTCTTC. The J gene is TRBJ2-1, the V gene TRBV5-4; 16 positions match TRBD2. The CDR3 length is 16 residues. Germline CDR1 is SGHNT and CDR2 is YYREEE (reference sequence). Trimming took 3 bases from V and 9 from J; bases not matched to a gene: 6.

The V gene is TRBV9, the J gene TRBJ2-5; D remains ambiguous. The germline CDR1 and CDR2 sequences are SGDLS and YYNGEE. The CDR3 is made up of 13 amino acids. Trimming took 3 bases from V and 0 from J, leaving 6 bases between them. CDR3 coding DNA: TGTGCCAGCAGCGGACTGTACCAAGAGACCCAGTACTTC. It encodes CASSGLYQETQYF.

This chain uses TRBV15 with TRBJ2-3; D is uncertain. Per the germline V gene, CDR1 is LNHNV and CDR2 is YYDKDF (reference sequence). Trimming shortened V by 4 bases and J by 0 bases, and 5 bases separated the two germline ends. This CDR3 comprises 13 residues. The CDR3, as DNA: TGTGCCACCAGCATCGCGAGCACAGATACGCAGTATTTT. Its protein product is CATSIASTDTQYF.

V and J are TRBV30 and TRBJ2-4, with D perhaps matching TRBD2 (6 bases). Trimming shortened V by 0 bases and J by 7 bases, and 10 bases separated the two germline ends. The germline V gene has CDR1 GTSNPN and CDR2 SVGIG (reference sequence). This CDR3 contains 13 residues. In nucleotides, the CDR3 is TGTGCCTGGAGTGTTAGAGGAGGGAACATTCAGTACTTC. It specifies CAWSVRGGNIQYF.

This sequence joins TRBV10-2 and TRBJ1-2; D unresolved. The CDR3 consists of 13 residues. CDR1 is WSHSY and CDR2 is SAAADI in the germline V gene. Trimming took off 3 bases at V and 6 bases at J, with 11 bases between the two ends. The CDR3 nucleotides read TGCGCCAGCAGTGATCTGGTCCGGGATGGCTACACCTTC. Encoded protein: CASSDLVRDGYTF.

This clone was observed a handful of times. The chain carries TRBV7-6 and TRBJ2-7; the match to TRBD1 covers 7 bases. Looked up from germline, CDR1 is SGHVS and CDR2 is FNYEAQ. The CDR3 is 15 amino acids. Trimming cost V 3 bases and J 0 bases; bases outside gene matches: 5. The CDR3 loop is CASSLTGTNSYEQYF. In nucleotides, the CDR3 is TGTGCCAGCAGCTTGACAGGGACCAACTCCTACGAGCAGTACTTC.

V is TRBV5-1 and J is TRBJ1-2, with D perhaps matching TRBD1 (6 bases). CDR1 and CDR2 (germline): SGHRS, YFSETQ. CDR3 length: 13 amino acids. The V end lost 0 bases, the J end lost 8 bases, and 11 bases lay between the germline ends. Written as DNA, the CDR3 is TGCGCCAGCAGCTTGGGGACAGACGGAGGCTACACCTTC. Translated: CASSLGTDGGYTF.